Following are 31 T cell receptor delta chains from one sample sequenced in a study of delta chain sequences of gamma delta T cells. TCRdb repeated clone calling on the 5' RACE reads with CATT. The data hold about 770 delta-chain clones, with 22% observed a single time. The sequenced sample consisted of either unsorted cells or a sorted T cell fraction (not recorded which). The receptor source for this set is a human donor in good health.

In its sample, this clone was seen a few times. V is TRDV2 and J is TRDJ1; the match to TRDD3 covers 13 bases. Looked up from germline, CDR1 is GEAIGNYY and CDR2 is EKD. This CDR3 is 18 amino acids long. Trimming cost V 3 bases and J 0 bases; bases outside gene matches: 9. The CDR3 here is CACDPLTGGYGNTDKLIF. CDR3 DNA sequence: TGTGCCTGTGACCCCCTAACTGGGGGATACGGAAACACCGATAAACTCATCTTT.

A word on this clone: A read error likely explains this, since a far larger clone differs by one base. Other DNA sequences of this sample code for an identical CDR3. V gene TRDV2 combines with J gene TRDJ1, with D unclear. V lost 3 bases, J lost 0 bases, and 16 bases lay in between. Germline values: CDR1 GEAIGNYY, CDR2 EKD. The CDR3 consists of 16 residues. In DNA, the CDR3 is TGTGCCTGTGACTACGTCAGGGGTAAATACACCGATAAACTCATCTTT. As protein: CACDYVRGKYTDKLIF.

The chain links TRDV2 to TRDJ1, with 9 bases lining up with TRDD3. This CDR3 is 16 amino acids long. The trim removed 0 bases at V and 9 bases at J, leaving 13 bases unmatched. The germline gives CDR1 GEAIGNYY, CDR2 EKD. The CDR3 sequence: CACDTMLGDPVEELIF. Written as DNA, the CDR3 is TGTGCCTGTGACACCATGCTGGGGGATCCCGTTGAGGAACTCATCTTT.

This clone is termed medium-sized (0.01 to 0.1%). The chain uses TRDV2 and TRDJ1, with 7 positions matching TRDD3. V was clipped by 4 bases and J by 0 bases; unmatched bases: 19. The CDR3 length is 19 residues. Germline V lookup: CDR1 GEAIGNYY, CDR2 EKD. In nucleotides, the CDR3 is TGTGCCTGTGATCCTTTGACCCCGGGGGATTCTCCGGACACCGATAAACTCATCTTT. Residues: CACDPLTPGDSPDTDKLIF.

The V and J genes are TRDV2 and TRDJ1; 7 bases agree with TRDD3. After removal of 3 bases from V and 8 bases from J, the junction contained 11 bases not matched to a gene. This CDR3 contains 14 residues. CDR1 and CDR2 (germline): GEAIGNYY, EKD. CDR3 in DNA: TGTGCCTGTGACCCCGTGCTGGGGGTCACCAAACTCATCTTT. Protein sequence: CACDPVLGVTKLIF.

The CDR3 protein is CASPLTGGHPPWDTRQMFF. The CDR3 bases are TGTGCCTCCCCCCTCACTGGGGGACACCCGCCCTGGGACACCCGACAGATGTTTTTC. The J gene is TRDJ3, while no V gene call was made; the table's D call, TRDD3, has no DNA check behind it. The CDR3 is 19 residues long.

The chain carries TRDV2 and TRDJ3; 9 bases are shared with TRDD3. Trimming took 5 bases from V and 1 from J; bases not matched to a gene: 11. This CDR3 is 19 amino acids long. Germline V lookup: CDR1 GEAIGNYY, CDR2 EKD. CDR3 coding DNA: TGTGCCTGTGTCCGACTGGGGGAGCGGGATTCCTGGGACACCCGACAGATGTTTTTC. Amino acid sequence: CACVRLGERDSWDTRQMFF.

By frequency in the sample, this clone is large. The chain couples TRDV2 to TRDJ1; 7 bases are a match to TRDD3. J gave up 2 bases and V 0 bases, and 11 bases lay outside the gene matches. Germline V gene data show CDR1 as GEAIGNYY and CDR2 as EKD. The length of the CDR3 is 17 residues. CDR3 DNA: TGTGCCTGTGACACCAACTGGGGCCTCAAATTAACCGATAAACTCATCTTT. Amino acids: CACDTNWGLKLTDKLIF.

This clone is labeled as large. The J gene call is TRDJ1, but no V gene call exists; TRDD3, the table's D call, was not compared with the DNA. The CDR3 length is 17 residues. CDR3 bases: TGCTCTGGTCATCTCTTGGGGGGGGGATACTTGGCCGATAAACTCATCTTT. Translated, it gives CSGHLLGGGYLADKLIF.

The sample holds a few counts of this clone. A read error may explain this, as a much larger clone is one base away. V gene TRDV2 combines with J gene TRDJ1; tentative D call: TRDD3 (6 bases). The length of the CDR3 is 20 residues. CDR1 is GEAIGNYY and CDR2 is EKD in the germline V gene. V was cut by 1 base and J by 0 bases, with 26 bases left in between. The CDR3 loop is CACDTNFAGVYEAYTDKLIF. The CDR3 bases are TGTGCCTGTGACACAAATTTTGCTGGGGTATACGAAGCGTACACCGATAAACTCATCTTT.

This clone is deemed hyperexpanded. This CDR3 is also generated by other DNA sequences in the sample. This chain uses TRDV2 with TRDJ1; 7 positions match TRDD3. CDR1 GEAIGNYY and CDR2 EKD come from the germline V gene. Trimming took 2 bases from V and 1 from J; bases not matched to a gene: 3. The CDR3 loop spans 14 amino acids. In nucleotides, the CDR3 is TGTGCCTGTGACAGCTGGGGGGCCACCGATAAACTCATCTTT. Protein product: CACDSWGATDKLIF.

This clone is termed medium-sized. V usage is TRDV2 and J usage is TRDJ1, with D possibly TRDD3 on 5 matching bases. Deletions cut 3 bases from V and 2 bases from J, with 18 bases between. The CDR3 contains 16 residues. Germline assignment: CDR1 GEAIGNYY and CDR2 EKD. CDR3 region: CACDPIGGSLTDKLIF. DNA for the CDR3: TGTGCCTGTGACCCAATCGGGGGGTCGTTGACCGATAAACTCATCTTT.

By frequency in the sample, this clone is large. The genes are TRDV2 and TRDJ1; 11 bases map to TRDD3. CDR1 and CDR2 from the germline V gene are GEAIGNYY and EKD. V gave up 3 bases and J gave up 3 bases; unmatched junction bases: 14. The CDR3 is made up of 18 amino acids. Written as DNA, the CDR3 is TGTGCCTGTGACCCTCTTTTACTGGGGGATAGCGAAGCCGATAAACTCATCTTT. Translating gives CACDPLLLGDSEADKLIF.

The sample holds a few counts of this clone. The chain combines TRDV2 with TRDJ1, with TRDD3 matching over 9 bases. Germline V gene sequence: CDR1 GEAIGNYY, CDR2 EKD. Trimming at V came to 2 bases and at J to 7 bases, leaving 13 bases not matched to a gene. The CDR3 consists of 16 residues. CDR3 nucleotide sequence: TGTGCCTGTGACAGCCTGGGGGATCTCTCACGGGGTAAACTCATCTTT. It codes for CACDSLGDLSRGKLIF.

This clone was counted a few times. This chain uses TRDV2 with TRDJ1, with 10 positions matching TRDD3. Looked up from germline, CDR1 is GEAIGNYY and CDR2 is EKD. The CDR3 is 21 amino acids. The V segment lost 3 bases and the J segment 4 bases; nucleotides outside the gene matches: 25. Here the CDR3 reads CACDSLPFSSVLGDRDDKLIF. Written as DNA, the CDR3 is TGTGCCTGTGACTCTTTACCATTTTCCTCCGTACTGGGGGATCGGGACGATAAACTCATCTTT.

By frequency in the sample, this clone is large. CDR3 in amino acids: CACDTILGDTRGHTDKLIF. CDR3 sequence (DNA): TGTGCCTGTGACACGATACTGGGGGATACGCGAGGCCACACCGATAAACTCATCTTT. The chain carries TRDV2 and TRDJ1; 13 nucleotides match TRDD3. The trim removed 1 base at V and 0 bases at J, leaving 10 bases unmatched. The CDR3 contains 19 residues. CDR1 and CDR2 from the germline V gene are GEAIGNYY and EKD.

This clone was picked up one time. The chain links TRDV2 to TRDJ1; 8 nucleotides line up with TRDD3. The V gene end was trimmed by 3 bases and the J gene end by 0 bases; junction bases not matched to a gene: 11. The germline V gene has CDR1 GEAIGNYY and CDR2 EKD. The CDR3 has 17 residues. CDR3 coding DNA: TGTGCCTGTGACCCTCTTTTACTGGGGGTTTACACCGATAAACTCATCTTT. Amino acid sequence: CACDPLLLGVYTDKLIF.

A few counts support this clone. A far larger clone lies a single base away; this is likely a read error. Other DNA sequences within the sample encode an identical CDR3. The V gene is TRDV2, the J gene TRDJ1; 11 nucleotides align to TRDD3. CDR1 is GEAIGNYY and CDR2 is EKD in the germline V gene. The CDR3 is 20 residues long. Unmatched junction bases numbered 17, after V lost 3 bases and J lost 0 bases. The CDR3 is CACDPVLGDKGLSYTDKLIF. The CDR3 DNA follows: TGTGCCTGTGACCCGGTACTGGGGGATAAAGGCCTTTCATACACCGATAAACTCATCTTT.

The CDR3 DNA follows: TGTGCCTGTGACACCGTTCCCCGTACCGATAAACTCATCTTT. It translates to CACDTVPRTDKLIF. The chain couples TRDV2 to TRDJ1; D is unresolved. V gave up 0 bases and J gave up 2 bases, with 9 bases separating them. This CDR3 region has 14 residues. Germline V gene sequence: CDR1 GEAIGNYY, CDR2 EKD.

This clone was observed a few times. The V call is TRDV2, the J call TRDJ1; 7 bases are shared with TRDD3. This CDR3 has 16 amino acids. The V gene end was trimmed by 3 bases and the J gene end by 4 bases; junction bases not matched to a gene: 13. CDR1 is GEAIGNYY and CDR2 is EKD in the germline V gene. The CDR3 DNA sequence: TGTGCCTGTGACCCTATTCTACGGGGGGATCTCGATAAACTCATCTTT. It specifies CACDPILRGDLDKLIF.

In its sample, this clone was seen a few times. This chain connects TRDV2 to TRDJ1; D not resolved. V was shortened by 2 bases and J by 2 bases, with 14 bases between the two germline ends. This CDR3 spans 15 amino acids. Germline lookup yields CDR1 GEAIGNYY and CDR2 EKD. Here the CDR3 reads CACDMMGGETDKLIF. The CDR3 DNA is TGTGCCTGTGACATGATGGGAGGCGAGACCGATAAACTCATCTTT.

This clone ranks as large (0.1 to 1%). In DNA, the CDR3 is TGTGCCTGTGACACCATGCCGACTGGGAGAACCCTCACCGATAAACTCATCTTT. This translates into CACDTMPTGRTLTDKLIF. V gene TRDV2 combines with J gene TRDJ1; tentative D call: TRDD3 (6 bases). The CDR3 is 18 amino acids. CDR1 and CDR2 (germline): GEAIGNYY, EKD. Trimming cost V 0 bases and J 1 base, with 20 bases left between them.

This sequence joins TRDV2 and TRDJ1, with TRDD3 matching 10 bases. V shed 3 bases and J 1 base; nucleotides not matched to a gene: 25. Per the germline V gene, CDR1 is GEAIGNYY and CDR2 is EKD. This CDR3 spans 22 amino acids. The CDR3 loop is CACDAVKTSPLGDPLSTDKLIF. The CDR3 DNA reads TGTGCCTGTGACGCTGTAAAGACTTCCCCACTGGGGGATCCCTTGTCCACCGATAAACTCATCTTT.

This clone was counted between two and nine times. The genes are TRDV2 and TRDJ1; TRDD3 agrees at 13 bases. The CDR3 has 19 residues. The trim removed 0 bases at V and 0 bases at J, leaving 9 bases unmatched. Per the germline V gene, CDR1 is GEAIGNYY and CDR2 is EKD. CDR3 protein: CACDTVRVLGDTDTDKLIF. The CDR3 region has the DNA TGTGCCTGTGACACCGTCCGGGTACTGGGGGATACGGACACCGATAAACTCATCTTT.

This clone is medium-sized (0.01 to 0.1%) in the sample. The chain carries TRDV2 and TRDJ1; D is unclear. The ends were cut back, 3 bases at V and 4 bases at J, with 29 bases in the middle. The CDR3 runs to 19 residues. Germline V CDR1 and CDR2: GEAIGNYY, EKD. CDR3 in DNA: TGTGCCTGTGACCTTACTCCGACGGGACCAAAGAGGAGGGGCGATAAACTCATCTTT. Translating it yields CACDLTPTGPKRRGDKLIF.

Comments on this clone: The identical CDR3 is also encoded by other nucleotide sequences in the sample. The gene calls are TRDV2 and TRDJ1; 7 positions agree with TRDD3. V trimming: 0 bases; J trimming: 0 bases; junction bases outside the gene matches: 18. CDR3 length equals 20 residues. Germline V lookup: CDR1 GEAIGNYY, CDR2 EKD. CDR3 residues: CACDTVSPGGIQPDTDKLIF. In DNA form, the CDR3 reads TGTGCCTGTGACACCGTTTCACCCGGTGGGATACAGCCGGACACCGATAAACTCATCTTT.

By proportion, this clone is large. J is TRDJ1 and V is TRDV2, with TRDD3 identical over 11 bases. This CDR3 spans 17 amino acids. Unmatched junction bases numbered 10, after V lost 3 bases and J lost 2 bases. Germline CDR1 is GEAIGNYY and CDR2 is EKD. CDR3 region: CACDPVLGDRGTDKLIF. The CDR3 DNA reads as TGTGCCTGTGACCCCGTACTGGGGGATAGGGGGACCGATAAACTCATCTTT.

In the case of this clone: Given a much more abundant clone one base away, this may be a read error. This chain links TRDV2 with TRDJ1; possible D gene TRDD3, 6 bases. V was pared by 3 bases and J by 0 bases, with 28 bases between. CDR3 length: 20 amino acids. Per the germline V gene, CDR1 is GEAIGNYY and CDR2 is EKD. Here the CDR3 reads CACDDSTLTSTGQNTDKLIF. Here the CDR3 DNA reads TGTGCCTGTGACGATTCAACCCTTACTAGCACTGGGCAAAACACCGATAAACTCATCTTT.

This clone counts as medium-sized. V and J are TRDV2 and TRDJ1; 11 nucleotides match TRDD3. With V trimmed by 0 bases and J by 3 bases, 11 bases remained unmatched. The CDR3 runs 18 residues. Germline CDR1 is GEAIGNYY and CDR2 is EKD. The CDR3 DNA follows: TGTGCCTGTGACACCGTGAGGTTGGGGGATACGGTGTCCGATAAACTCATCTTT. Amino acid sequence: CACDTVRLGDTVSDKLIF.

This clone was picked up a small number of times. The V call is TRDV2, the J call TRDJ1; the match to TRDD3 covers 8 bases. Germline V gene data show CDR1 as GEAIGNYY and CDR2 as EKD. The CDR3 spans 17 residues. J lost 0 bases, V lost 1 base, and 9 bases had no gene match. The DNA of the CDR3 is TGTGCCTGTGACACGCTGGGGGACCTTCTTGACACCGATAAACTCATCTTT. Translation: CACDTLGDLLDTDKLIF.

The genes are TRDV1 and TRDJ2; 9 bases are shared with TRDD3. CDR3 length: 25 amino acids. Germline lookup yields CDR1 TSWWSYY and CDR2 QGS. The J segment lost 6 bases and the V segment lost 2 bases, leaving 34 bases of the junction unmatched. In DNA, the CDR3 is TGTGCTCTTGGGGAAAACCTCCACCGTCCCATTAAAATCTACTGGGGGAACGGGGTCCCAGCACAACTCTTCTTT. Its protein is CALGENLHRPIKIYWGNGVPAQLFF.